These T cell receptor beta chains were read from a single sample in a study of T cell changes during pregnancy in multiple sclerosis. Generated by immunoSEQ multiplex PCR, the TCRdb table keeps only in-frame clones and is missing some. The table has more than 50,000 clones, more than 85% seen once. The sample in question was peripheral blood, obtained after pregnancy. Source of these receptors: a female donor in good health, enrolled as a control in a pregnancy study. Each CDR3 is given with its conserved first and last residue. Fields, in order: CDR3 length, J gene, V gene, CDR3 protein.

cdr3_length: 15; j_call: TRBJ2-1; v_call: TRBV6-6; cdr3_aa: CASSYSGFSYNEQFF
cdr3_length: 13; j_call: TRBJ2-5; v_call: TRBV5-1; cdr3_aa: CASSPGGRETQYF
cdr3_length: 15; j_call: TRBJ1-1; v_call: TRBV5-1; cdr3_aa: CASSFNLGEGTEAFF
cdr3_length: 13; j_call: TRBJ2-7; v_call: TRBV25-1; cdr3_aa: CASSGTGLNEQYF
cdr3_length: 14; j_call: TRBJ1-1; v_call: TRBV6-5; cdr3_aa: CASRIQGSNTEAFF
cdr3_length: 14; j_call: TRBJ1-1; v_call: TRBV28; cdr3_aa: CASSFARLGTEAFF
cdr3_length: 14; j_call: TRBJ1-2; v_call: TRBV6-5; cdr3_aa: CASRKGTGDHGYTF
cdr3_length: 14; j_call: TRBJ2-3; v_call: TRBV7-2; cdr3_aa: CASSLTRQTDTQYF
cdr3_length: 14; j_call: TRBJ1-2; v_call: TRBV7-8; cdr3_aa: CASSFRAIIYGYTF
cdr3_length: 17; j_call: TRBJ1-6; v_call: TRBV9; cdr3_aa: CASSVSVRDSLNSPLHF
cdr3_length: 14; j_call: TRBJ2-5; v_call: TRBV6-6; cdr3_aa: CASSYQALQETQYF
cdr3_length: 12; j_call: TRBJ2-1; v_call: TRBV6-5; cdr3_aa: CASSARSSEQFF